This T cell receptor (beta chain) originates from a study of blood T cell repertoires in COVID-19. Study-level information: Material from acute and convalescent COVID-19 was sourced from the United States, Italy and Spain. PBMCs, B-cell-depleted T cells, or T cells were the source of the cDNA or gDNA that made up the material.

Original data processing: Cell counts per sample came from amplifying reference gene primers. The assay was immunoSEQ multiplex PCR, and TCRdb's table has in-frame clones only and misses some. That table gives V, J and clone size, and the DNA gave D and trimming. The data contain over 100,000 clones, 84% of them seen just once; the ten biggest clones take up 6.5% to 8%. V was shortened by 3 bases and J by 5 bases, with 10 bases between the two germline ends. This CDR3 region has 13 residues. Germline CDR1 and CDR2: SGHAT and FQNNGV. This clone was counted between two and nine times. This clonotype was obtained from a woman aged 50 to 65 with acute or convalescent COVID-19. Sequenced input: peripheral blood. The chain has TRBV11-2 and TRBJ1-1; tentative D call: TRBD1 (6 bases). CDR3 DNA: TGTGCCAGCAGCTTCGGACAGATAACTGAAGCTTTCTTT. Residues: CASSFGQITEAFF.